This T cell receptor beta chain stems from a study of CD8+CD57+ T cells in acquired aplastic anemia. The sequenced patients had an expansion of CD8+CD57+ cells seen by flow cytometry. Patients had received no therapy at the time of blood sampling. Genomic DNA constituted the template upon which TCR beta VDJ and CDR3 profiling was performed. A single record per CDR3 protein comes from TCRdb applying MiXCR to the reads. The sample lists under 500,000 distinct CDR3 sequences, around 30% occurring once. The CDR3 length is 14 residues. CDR1 SGDLS and CDR2 YYNGEE come from the germline V gene. With V trimmed by 7 bases and J by 2 bases, 7 bases remained unmatched.

The clonotype was recovered from a human donor with aplastic anemia. Sequencing used sorted CD4+, CD8+, or CD8+CD57+ T cells (not recorded which) from PBMCs. The chain combines TRBV9 with TRBJ1-2, with 8 nucleotides matching TRBD1. CDR3 residues: CASSDRVANYGYTF. The CDR3 DNA sequence: TGTGCCAGCTCGGACAGGGTGGCCAACTATGGCTACACCTTC.